This T cell receptor (beta chain) emerged from a study of chemoradiotherapy in HPV16-positive cancers. Study overall: Candidate HPV-specific clones and shared TCR motifs came from a couple of HPV16-positive patients. The study's findings and limits: Non-HPV-specific T cells did not expand in tumors during treatment, whereas candidate HPV-specific clones and E7-related motifs did.

V lost 3 bases, J lost 7 bases, and 6 bases stayed unmatched. The CDR3 has 16 amino acids. Germline lookup yields CDR1 SGHTA and CDR2 FQGNSA. Over chemoradiotherapy, repertoires were sampled more than once. TCRdb's copy holds only in-frame clones and misses some; the assay was immunoSEQ multiplex PCR. In the table there are more than 35,000 clones, more than 65% of which are singletons. This clone appeared a single time. The antigen remains undetermined. The source was blood, collected from a patient who underwent chemoradiotherapy. J is TRBJ2-1 and V is TRBV7-2, with 13 bases that match TRBD2. The receptor comes from a human donor with HPV-associated anogenital cancer. The CDR3 loop is CASSFTSGGAENEQFF. CDR3 sequence (DNA): TGTGCCAGCAGCTTCACTAGCGGGGGGGCGGAAAATGAGCAGTTCTTC.